These 4 T cell receptor beta chains originate from one sample sequenced in a study of T cells after yellow fever vaccination. Each CDR3 protein gets one entry after TCRdb re-called the 5' RACE reads with MiXCR. Of about 630,000 distinct CDR3 sequences listed, approximately 13% are singletons. The sample in question was PBMCs, obtained on the day of the yellow fever booster vaccination. These receptor sequences come from a man aged 30 to 45 who received the YFV17D yellow fever vaccine.

The V gene is TRBV25-1, the J gene TRBJ1-6; 9 nucleotides line up with TRBD1. The V segment lost 4 bases and the J segment 2 bases; nucleotides outside the gene matches: 3. There are 16 residues in the CDR3. CDR1 MGHDK and CDR2 SYGVNS come from the germline V gene. The CDR3 coding sequence is TGTGCCAGCAGTGGGGGACAGGGCGCCTATAATTCACCCCTCCACTTT. Protein product: CASSGGQGAYNSPLHF.

This clonotype was seen only a few times. The chain links TRBV30 to TRBJ1-2, with a possible D match to TRBD1 (5 bases). The V gene lost 1 base and the J gene lost 4 bases, with 13 bases spanning the gap. The CDR3 is 14 amino acids. Germline V CDR1 and CDR2: GTSNPN, SVGIG (reference sequence). The CDR3 loop is CAWSGRAAAYGYTF. CDR3 DNA sequence: TGTGCCTGGAGTGGCAGGGCAGCCGCCTATGGCTACACCTTC.

The CDR3 sequence: CASSSYRDSNQPQHF. The CDR3 nucleotides read TGTGCCAGCAGTTCCTATAGGGATAGCAATCAGCCCCAGCATTTT. The chain is built from TRBV27 and TRBJ1-5; no firm D call. With 4 bases removed from V and 0 bases from J, the gap between germline ends came to 10 bases. This CDR3 contains 15 residues. Germline V gene data show CDR1 as MNHEY and CDR2 as SMNVEV (reference sequence).

The J gene is TRBJ2-7, the V gene TRBV7-8; maybe TRBD1 (6 bases). This CDR3 region has 14 residues. Germline CDR1 and CDR2: SGHVS and FQNEAQ. V was trimmed by 5 bases and J by 0 bases, leaving 11 bases between them. Here the CDR3 reads CASSPRGNSYEQYF. Written as DNA, the CDR3 is TGTGCCAGCAGCCCTAGGGGGAACTCCTACGAGCAGTACTTC.